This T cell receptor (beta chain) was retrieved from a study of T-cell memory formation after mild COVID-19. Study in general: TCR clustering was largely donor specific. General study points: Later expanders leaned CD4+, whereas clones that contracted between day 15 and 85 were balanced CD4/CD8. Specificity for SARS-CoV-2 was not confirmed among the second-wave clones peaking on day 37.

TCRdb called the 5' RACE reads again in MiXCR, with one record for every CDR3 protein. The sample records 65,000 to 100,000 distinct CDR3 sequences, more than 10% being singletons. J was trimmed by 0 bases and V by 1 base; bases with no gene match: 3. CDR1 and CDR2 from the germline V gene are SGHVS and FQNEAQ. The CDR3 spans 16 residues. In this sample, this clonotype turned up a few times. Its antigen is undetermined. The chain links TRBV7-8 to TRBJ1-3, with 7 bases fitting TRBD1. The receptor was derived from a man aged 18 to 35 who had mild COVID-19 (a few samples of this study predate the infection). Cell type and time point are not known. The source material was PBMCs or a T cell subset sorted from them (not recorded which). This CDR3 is CASSLGTGLSGNTIYF. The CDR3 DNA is TGTGCCAGCAGCTTAGGGACAGGCCTCTCTGGAAACACCATATATTTT.